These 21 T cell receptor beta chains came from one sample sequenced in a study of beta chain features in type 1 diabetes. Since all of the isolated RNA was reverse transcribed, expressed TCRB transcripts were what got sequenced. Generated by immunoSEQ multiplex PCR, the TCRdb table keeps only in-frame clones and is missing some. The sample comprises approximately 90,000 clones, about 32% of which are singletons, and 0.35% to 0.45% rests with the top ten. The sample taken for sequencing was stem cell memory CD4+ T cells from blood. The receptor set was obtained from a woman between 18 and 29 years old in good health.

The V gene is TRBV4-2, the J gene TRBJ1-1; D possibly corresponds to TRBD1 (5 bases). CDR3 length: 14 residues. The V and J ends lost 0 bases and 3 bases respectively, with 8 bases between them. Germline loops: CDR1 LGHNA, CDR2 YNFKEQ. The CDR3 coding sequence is TGTGCCAGCAGCCAAGACAGGGAGGACACTGAAGCTTTCTTT. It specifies CASSQDREDTEAFF.

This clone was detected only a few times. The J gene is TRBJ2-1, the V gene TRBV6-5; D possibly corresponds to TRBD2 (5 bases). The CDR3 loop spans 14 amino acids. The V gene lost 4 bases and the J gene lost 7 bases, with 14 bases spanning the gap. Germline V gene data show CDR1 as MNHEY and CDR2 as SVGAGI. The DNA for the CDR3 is TGTGCCAGCAGTTTAAGGACTTACGGGAATGAGCAGTTCTTC. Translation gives CASSLRTYGNEQFF.

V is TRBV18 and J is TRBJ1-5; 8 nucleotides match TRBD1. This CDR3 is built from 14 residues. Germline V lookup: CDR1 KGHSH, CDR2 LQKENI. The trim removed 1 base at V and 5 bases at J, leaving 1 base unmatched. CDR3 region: CASSPRQGYQPQHF. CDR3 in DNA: TGTGCCAGCTCACCACGACAGGGGTATCAGCCCCAGCATTTT. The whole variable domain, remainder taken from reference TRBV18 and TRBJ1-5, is NAGVMQNPRHLVRRRGQEARLRCSPMKGHSHVYWYRQLPEEGLKFMVYLQKENIIDESGMPKERFSAEFPKEGPSILRIQQVVRGDSAAYFCASSPRQGYQPQHFGDGTRLSIL.

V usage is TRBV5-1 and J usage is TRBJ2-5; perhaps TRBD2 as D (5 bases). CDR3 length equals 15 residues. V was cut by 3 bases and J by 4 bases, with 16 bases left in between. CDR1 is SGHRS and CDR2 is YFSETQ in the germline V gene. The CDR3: CASSSQTSGGETQYF. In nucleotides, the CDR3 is TGCGCCAGCAGCTCCCAGACGAGCGGAGGAGAGACCCAGTACTTC.

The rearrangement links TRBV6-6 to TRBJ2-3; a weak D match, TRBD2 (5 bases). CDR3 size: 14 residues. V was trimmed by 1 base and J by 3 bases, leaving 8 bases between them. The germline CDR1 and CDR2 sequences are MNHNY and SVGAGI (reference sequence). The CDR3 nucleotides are TGTGCCAGCAGTTACTATCAGCGGACAGATACGCAGTATTTT. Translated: CASSYYQRTDTQYF.

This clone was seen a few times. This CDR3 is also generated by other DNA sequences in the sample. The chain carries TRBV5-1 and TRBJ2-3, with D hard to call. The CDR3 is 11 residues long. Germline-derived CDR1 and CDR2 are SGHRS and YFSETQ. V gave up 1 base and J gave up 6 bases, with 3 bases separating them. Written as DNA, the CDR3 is TGCGCCAGCAGCTTGTCTGATACGCAGTATTTT. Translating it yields CASSLSDTQYF.

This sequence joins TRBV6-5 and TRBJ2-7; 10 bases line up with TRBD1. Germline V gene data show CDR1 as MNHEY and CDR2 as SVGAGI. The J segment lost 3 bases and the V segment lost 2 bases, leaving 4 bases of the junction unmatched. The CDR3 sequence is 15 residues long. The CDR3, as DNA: TGTGCCAGCAGTTACGGAGGGACAGGGGTCTACGAGCAGTACTTC. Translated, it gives CASSYGGTGVYEQYF.

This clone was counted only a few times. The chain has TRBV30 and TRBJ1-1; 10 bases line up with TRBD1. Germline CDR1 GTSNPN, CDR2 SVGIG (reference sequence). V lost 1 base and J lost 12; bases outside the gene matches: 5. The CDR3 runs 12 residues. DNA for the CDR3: TGTGCCTGGAGTGAGAGACAGGGGGCAACTTTCTTT. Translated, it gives CAWSERQGATFF. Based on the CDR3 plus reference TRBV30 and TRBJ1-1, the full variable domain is SQTIHQWPATLVQPVGSPLSLECTVEGTSNPNLYWYRQAAGRGLQLLFYSVGIGQISSEVPQNLSASRPQDRQFILSSKKLLLSDSGFYLCAWSERQGATFFGQGTRLTVV.

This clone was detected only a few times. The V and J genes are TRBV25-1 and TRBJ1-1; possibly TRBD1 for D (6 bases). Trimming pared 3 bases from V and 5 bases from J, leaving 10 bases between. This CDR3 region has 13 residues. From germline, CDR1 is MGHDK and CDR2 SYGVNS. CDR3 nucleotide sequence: TGTGCCAGCAGTGAGGGAGGGGGAACTGAAGCTTTCTTT. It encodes CASSEGGGTEAFF. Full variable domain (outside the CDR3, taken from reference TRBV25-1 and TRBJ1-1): EADIYQTPRYLVIGTGKKITLECSQTMGHDKMYWYQQDPGMELHLIHYSYGVNSTEKGDLSSESTVSRIRTEHFPLTLESARPSHTSQYLCASSEGGGTEAFFGQGTRLTVV.

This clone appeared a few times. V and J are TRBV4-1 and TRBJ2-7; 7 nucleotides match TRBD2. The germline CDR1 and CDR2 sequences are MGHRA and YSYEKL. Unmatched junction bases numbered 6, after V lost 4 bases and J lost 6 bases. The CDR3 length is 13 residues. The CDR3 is CASSRLQRGEQYF. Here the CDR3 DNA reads TGCGCCAGCAGCCGCCTGCAGCGGGGCGAGCAGTACTTC.

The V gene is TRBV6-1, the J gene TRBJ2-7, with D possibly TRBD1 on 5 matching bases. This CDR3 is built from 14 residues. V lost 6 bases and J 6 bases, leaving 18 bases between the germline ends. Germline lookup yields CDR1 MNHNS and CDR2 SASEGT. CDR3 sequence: CASRTLLLTGEQYF. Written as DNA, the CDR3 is TGTGCCAGCAGGACTCTTCTACTCACAGGCGAGCAGTACTTC.

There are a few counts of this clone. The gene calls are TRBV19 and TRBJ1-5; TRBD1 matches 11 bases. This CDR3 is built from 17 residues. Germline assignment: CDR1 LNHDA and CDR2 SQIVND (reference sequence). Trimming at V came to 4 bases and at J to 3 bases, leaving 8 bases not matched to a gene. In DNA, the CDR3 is TGTGCCAGTAGTACGCGAGGACAGGGGGCGTTCAATCAGCCCCAGCATTTT. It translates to CASSTRGQGAFNQPQHF.

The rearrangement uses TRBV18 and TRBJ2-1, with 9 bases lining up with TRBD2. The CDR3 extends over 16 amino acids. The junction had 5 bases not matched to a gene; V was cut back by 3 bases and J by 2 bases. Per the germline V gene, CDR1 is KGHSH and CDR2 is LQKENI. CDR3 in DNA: TGTGCCAGCTCACCGCAGGGACTAGCTACCTACAATGAGCAGTTCTTC. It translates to CASSPQGLATYNEQFF.

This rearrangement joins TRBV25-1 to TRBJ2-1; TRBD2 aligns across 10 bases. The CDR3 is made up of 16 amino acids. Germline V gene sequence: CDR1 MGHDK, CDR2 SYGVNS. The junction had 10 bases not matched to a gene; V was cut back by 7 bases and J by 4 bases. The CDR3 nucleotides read TGTGCCAGCACTGACGTTAGCGGGGGGACTTACAATGAGCAGTTCTTC. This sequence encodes CASTDVSGGTYNEQFF.

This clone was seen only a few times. CDR3 DNA sequence: TGCGCCAGCAGCTTGTCCCTAGCTAAAGAGACCCAGTACTTC. It specifies CASSLSLAKETQYF. The chain carries TRBV5-1 and TRBJ2-5, with D perhaps TRBD2 (5 bases). The length of the CDR3 is 14 residues. V was cut by 1 base and J by 3 bases, with 10 bases left in between. Germline values: CDR1 SGHRS, CDR2 YFSETQ.

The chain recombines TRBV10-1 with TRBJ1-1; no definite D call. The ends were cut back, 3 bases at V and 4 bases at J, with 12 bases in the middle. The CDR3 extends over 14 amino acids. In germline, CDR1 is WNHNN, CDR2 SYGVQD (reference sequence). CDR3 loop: CASSEKESGTEAFF. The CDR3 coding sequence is TGCGCCAGCAGTGAAAAGGAGTCGGGCACTGAAGCTTTCTTT.

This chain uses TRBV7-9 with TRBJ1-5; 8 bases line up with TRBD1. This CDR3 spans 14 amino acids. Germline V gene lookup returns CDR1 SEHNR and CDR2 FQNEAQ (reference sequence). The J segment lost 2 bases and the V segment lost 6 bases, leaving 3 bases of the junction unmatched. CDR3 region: CASSLGQGNQPQHF. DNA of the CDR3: TGTGCCAGCAGTCTGGGACAGGGCAATCAGCCCCAGCATTTT.

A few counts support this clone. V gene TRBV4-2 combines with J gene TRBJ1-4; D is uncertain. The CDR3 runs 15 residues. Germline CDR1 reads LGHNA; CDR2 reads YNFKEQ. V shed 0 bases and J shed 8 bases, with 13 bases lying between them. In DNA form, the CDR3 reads TGTGCCAGCAGCCAAGATCGGCAGTTGGGCGAAAAACTGTTTTTT. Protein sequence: CASSQDRQLGEKLFF.

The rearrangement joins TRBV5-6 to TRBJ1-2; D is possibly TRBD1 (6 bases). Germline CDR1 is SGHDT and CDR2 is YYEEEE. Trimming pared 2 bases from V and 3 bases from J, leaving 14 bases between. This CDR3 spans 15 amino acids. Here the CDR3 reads CASSLLGQPYYGYTF. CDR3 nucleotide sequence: TGTGCCAGCAGCTTATTAGGACAGCCGTACTATGGCTACACCTTC.

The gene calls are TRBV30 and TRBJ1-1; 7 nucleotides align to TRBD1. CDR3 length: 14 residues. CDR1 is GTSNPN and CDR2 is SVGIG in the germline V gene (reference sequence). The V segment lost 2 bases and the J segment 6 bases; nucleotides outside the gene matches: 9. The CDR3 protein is CAWSKGGWNSEAFF. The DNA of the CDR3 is TGTGCCTGGAGTAAAGGGGGCTGGAATTCTGAAGCTTTCTTT.

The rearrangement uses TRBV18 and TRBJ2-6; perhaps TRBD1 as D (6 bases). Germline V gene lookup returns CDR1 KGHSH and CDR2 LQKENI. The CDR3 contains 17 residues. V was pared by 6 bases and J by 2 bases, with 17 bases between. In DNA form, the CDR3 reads TGTGCCAGCTCCGAACAGGGTGGTGGTGCTGGGGCCAACGTCCTGACTTTC. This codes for CASSEQGGGAGANVLTF.